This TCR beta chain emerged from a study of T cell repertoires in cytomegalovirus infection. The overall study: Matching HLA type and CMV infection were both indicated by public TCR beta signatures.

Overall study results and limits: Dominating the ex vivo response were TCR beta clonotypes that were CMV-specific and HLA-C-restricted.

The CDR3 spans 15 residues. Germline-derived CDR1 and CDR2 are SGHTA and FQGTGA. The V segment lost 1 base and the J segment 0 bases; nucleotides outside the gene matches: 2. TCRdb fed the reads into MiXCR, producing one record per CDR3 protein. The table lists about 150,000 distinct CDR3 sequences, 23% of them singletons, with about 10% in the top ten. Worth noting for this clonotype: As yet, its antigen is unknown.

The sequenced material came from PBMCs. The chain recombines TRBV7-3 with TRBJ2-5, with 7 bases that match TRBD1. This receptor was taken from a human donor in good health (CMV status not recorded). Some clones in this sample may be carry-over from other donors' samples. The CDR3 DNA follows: TGTGCCAGCAGCTTAAGGGACAGACACCAAGAGACCCAGTACTTC. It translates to CASSLRDRHQETQYF.